The rows below give T cell receptor beta chains drawn from one sample of a study of T cell changes during pregnancy in multiple sclerosis. The table came from immunoSEQ multiplex PCR; TCRdb's copy has only in-frame clones and leaves some out. The sample includes about 57,000 clones, under 95% seen only once; the top ten take around 3.3%. Sequenced material: peripheral blood, taken after pregnancy. All receptors derive from a female donor in good health, enrolled as a control in a pregnancy study. The CDR3 runs from the conserved cysteine through the conserved F or W. Each record gives: J gene, clone size, V gene, D gene, CDR3 protein, CDR3 DNA. The D gene is left open where the match is weak. Part of the rows lack a size; the others show once, few, many or a class for expanded clones.

J gene: TRBJ2-7
clone size: .
V gene: TRBV11-3
D gene: TRBD2
CDR3 protein: CASSEREGFYEQYF
CDR3 DNA: TGTGCCAGCAGCGAGCGGGAGGGTTTCTACGAGCAGTACTTC

J gene: TRBJ2-1
clone size: .
V gene: TRBV4-2
D gene: TRBD2
CDR3 protein: CASSQPGLALSEQFF
CDR3 DNA: TGTGCCAGCAGCCAACCGGGACTAGCGTTAAGTGAGCAGTTCTTC

J gene: TRBJ2-7
clone size: .
V gene: TRBV4-3
D gene: TRBD1
CDR3 protein: CASSQGDREYEQYF
CDR3 DNA: TGCGCCAGCAGCCAAGGGGACAGAGAGTACGAGCAGTACTTC

J gene: TRBJ1-1
clone size: .
V gene: TRBV11-3
D gene: TRBD1
CDR3 protein: CASRRTGGMNTEAFF
CDR3 DNA: TGTGCCAGCAGAAGGACAGGGGGCATGAACACTGAAGCTTTCTTT

J gene: TRBJ1-2
clone size: .
V gene: TRBV29-1
D gene: .
CDR3 protein: CSVSSGRYGYTF
CDR3 DNA: TGCAGCGTGTCTTCAGGGAGGTATGGCTACACCTTC

J gene: TRBJ1-5
clone size: .
V gene: TRBV7-9
D gene: TRBD1
CDR3 protein: CASSSSGTGRNQPQHF
CDR3 DNA: TGTGCCAGCAGCTCATCCGGGACAGGGAGAAATCAGCCCCAGCATTTT

J gene: TRBJ1-3
clone size: .
V gene: TRBV6-6
D gene: TRBD1
CDR3 protein: CASSSTGTGNTIYF
CDR3 DNA: TGTGCCAGCAGCTCGACAGGGACTGGAAACACCATATATTTT

J gene: TRBJ2-5
clone size: once
V gene: TRBV6-1
D gene: .
CDR3 protein: CASSEGQVLETQYF
CDR3 DNA: TGTGCCAGCAGTGAAGGCCAGGTCCTGGAGACCCAGTACTTC

J gene: TRBJ2-3
clone size: .
V gene: TRBV6-5
D gene: .
CDR3 protein: CASSYSRGTDTQYF
CDR3 DNA: TGTGCCAGCAGTTACTCTCGGGGCACAGATACGCAGTATTTT

J gene: TRBJ2-5
clone size: .
V gene: TRBV7-2
D gene: TRBD2
CDR3 protein: CASSLAPGSGGTGPQETQYF
CDR3 DNA: TGTGCCAGCAGCTTAGCCCCGGGTAGCGGGGGGACCGGTCCTCAAGAGACCCAGTACTTC

J gene: TRBJ1-4
clone size: .
V gene: TRBV5-1
D gene: TRBD1
CDR3 protein: CASSFGQGGEKLFF
CDR3 DNA: TGCGCCAGCAGCTTTGGACAGGGAGGGGAAAAACTGTTTTTT

J gene: TRBJ2-6
clone size: .
V gene: TRBV5-6
D gene: .
CDR3 protein: CASSFLGANVLTF
CDR3 DNA: TGTGCCAGCAGCTTCCTTGGGGCCAACGTCCTGACTTTC

J gene: TRBJ1-1
clone size: few
V gene: TRBV7-9
D gene: TRBD1
CDR3 protein: CASSPLTGSTEAFF
CDR3 DNA: TGTGCCAGCAGCCCCCTGACAGGGAGCACTGAAGCTTTCTTT

J gene: TRBJ1-1
clone size: .
V gene: TRBV10-3
D gene: TRBD1
CDR3 protein: CAISRDRGTDTEAFF
CDR3 DNA: TGTGCCATCAGTAGGGACAGGGGGACGGACACTGAAGCTTTCTTT